This T cell receptor beta chain was identified in a study of blood T cell repertoires in COVID-19. This CDR3 comprises 14 residues. Germline assignment: CDR1 SGHTA and CDR2 FQGTGA. J gave up 3 bases and V 1 base, and 2 bases lay outside the gene matches. This clone has just a few counts. The assay was immunoSEQ multiplex PCR, and TCRdb's table has in-frame clones only and misses some. The table lists under 500,000 clones, over 75% of them singletons. The sample taken for sequencing was PBMCs or T cells enriched from blood (not recorded which). This sequence joins TRBV7-3 and TRBJ1-1; TRBD1 aligns across 7 bases. This TCR derives from a man in his thirties or forties who had recovered from COVID-19. The CDR3 region is CASSLRQGDTEAFF. In DNA, the CDR3 is TGTGCCAGCAGCTTAAGACAGGGTGACACTGAAGCTTTCTTT.